This TCR beta chain was profiled in a study of T cell repertoires in cytomegalovirus infection. TCRdb called the reads again in MiXCR, with one record for every CDR3 protein. The repertoire consists of approximately 990,000 distinct CDR3 sequences, with around 30% occurring once and the leading ten covering roughly 13%. Study-level findings and limits: Individuals carrying CMV plus the relevant HLA were identified by cumulative frequency of public TCR beta families.

The CDR3 runs 14 residues. The germline V and J ends were trimmed by 8 bases and 7 bases, with 18 bases remaining between them. Germline CDR1 is MNHEY and CDR2 is SVGAGI. Worth noting for this clonotype: The antigen is undetermined.

This chain uses TRBV6-5 with TRBJ2-1; D call uncertain. The source was cultured CD8+ T cells from PBMCs, collected from culture after CMV antigen stimulation. The sequence came from a human donor in good health (CMV status not recorded). Some clones in this sample may be carry-over from other donors' samples. The CDR3 region has the DNA TGTGCCAGCCTGACGGTTGGGATCTCGAATGAGCAGTTCTTC. Translation: CASLTVGISNEQFF.